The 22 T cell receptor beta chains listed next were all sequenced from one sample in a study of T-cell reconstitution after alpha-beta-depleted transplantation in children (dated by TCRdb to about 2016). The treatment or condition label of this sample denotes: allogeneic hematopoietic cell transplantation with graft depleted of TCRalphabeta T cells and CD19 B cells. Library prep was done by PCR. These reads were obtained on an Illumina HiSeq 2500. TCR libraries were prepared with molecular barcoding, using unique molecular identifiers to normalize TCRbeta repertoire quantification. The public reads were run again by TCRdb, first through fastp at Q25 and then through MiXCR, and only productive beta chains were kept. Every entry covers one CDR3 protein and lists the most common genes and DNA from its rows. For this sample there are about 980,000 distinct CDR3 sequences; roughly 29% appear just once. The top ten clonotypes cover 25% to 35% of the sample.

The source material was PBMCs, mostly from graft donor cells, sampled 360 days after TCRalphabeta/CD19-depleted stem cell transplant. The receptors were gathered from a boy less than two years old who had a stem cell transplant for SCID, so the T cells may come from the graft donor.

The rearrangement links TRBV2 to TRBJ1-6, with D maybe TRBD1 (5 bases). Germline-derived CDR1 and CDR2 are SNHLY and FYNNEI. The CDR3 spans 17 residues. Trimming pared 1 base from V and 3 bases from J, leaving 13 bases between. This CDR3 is CASSEGGAISYNSPLHF. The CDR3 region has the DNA TGTGCCAGCAGTGAAGGTGGGGCAATTAGCTATAATTCACCCCTCCACTTT. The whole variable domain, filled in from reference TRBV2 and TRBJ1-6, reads EPEVTQTPSHQVTQMGQEVILRCVPISNHLYFYWYRQILGQKVEFLVSFYNNEISEKSEIFDDQFSVERPDGSNFTLKIRSTKLEDSAMYFCASSEGGAISYNSPLHFGNGTRLTVT.

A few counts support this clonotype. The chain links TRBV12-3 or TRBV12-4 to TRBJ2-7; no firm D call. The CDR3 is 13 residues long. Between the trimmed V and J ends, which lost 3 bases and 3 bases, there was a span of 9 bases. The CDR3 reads CASSFRTIYEQYF. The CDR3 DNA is TGTGCCAGCAGTTTTCGGACCATCTACGAGCAGTACTTC.

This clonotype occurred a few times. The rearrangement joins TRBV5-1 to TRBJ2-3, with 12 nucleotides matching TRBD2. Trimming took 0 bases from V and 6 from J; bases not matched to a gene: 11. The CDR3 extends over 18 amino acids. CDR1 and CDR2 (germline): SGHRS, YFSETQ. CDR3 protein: CASSLDPQTSGRTDTQYF. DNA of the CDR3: TGCGCCAGCAGCTTGGACCCGCAGACTAGCGGGAGAACCGATACGCAGTATTTT. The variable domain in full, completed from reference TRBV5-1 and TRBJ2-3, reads KAGVTQTPRYLIKTRGQQVTLSCSPISGHRSVSWYQQTPGQGLQFLFEYFSETQRNKGNFPGRFSGRQFSNSRSEMNVSTLELGDSALYLCASSLDPQTSGRTDTQYFGPGTRLTVL.

The CDR3 sequence: CASSDLLGTGATDTQYF. The CDR3 DNA is TGTGCCAGCAGTGATTTGCTTGGGACAGGGGCCACAGATACGCAGTATTTT. The chain recombines TRBV2 with TRBJ2-3; 10 bases are shared with TRBD1. The CDR3 consists of 17 residues. CDR1 and CDR2 from the germline V gene are SNHLY and FYNNEI. V dropped 3 bases and J dropped 2; count of bases not matched to a gene: 8.

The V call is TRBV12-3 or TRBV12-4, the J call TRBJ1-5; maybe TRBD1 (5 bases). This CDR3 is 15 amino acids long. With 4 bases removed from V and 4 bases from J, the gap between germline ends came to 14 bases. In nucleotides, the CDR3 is TGTGCCAGCAGTTCCAATTGGGGCACTAATCAGCCCCAGCATTTT. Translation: CASSSNWGTNQPQHF.

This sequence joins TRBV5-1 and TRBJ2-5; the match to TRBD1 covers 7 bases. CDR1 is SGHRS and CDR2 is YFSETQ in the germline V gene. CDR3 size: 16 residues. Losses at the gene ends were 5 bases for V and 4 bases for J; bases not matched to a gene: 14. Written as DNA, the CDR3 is TGCGCCAGCAGACCCCTTGGGCAGGGGGTGGCAGAGACCCAGTACTTC. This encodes CASRPLGQGVAETQYF.

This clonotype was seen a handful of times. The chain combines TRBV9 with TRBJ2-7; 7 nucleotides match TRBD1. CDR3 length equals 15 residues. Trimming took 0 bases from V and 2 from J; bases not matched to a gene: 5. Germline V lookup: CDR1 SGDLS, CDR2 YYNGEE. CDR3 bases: TGTGCCAGCAGCGTAGAGGGGACAGCCACCTACGAGCAGTACTTC. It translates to CASSVEGTATYEQYF.

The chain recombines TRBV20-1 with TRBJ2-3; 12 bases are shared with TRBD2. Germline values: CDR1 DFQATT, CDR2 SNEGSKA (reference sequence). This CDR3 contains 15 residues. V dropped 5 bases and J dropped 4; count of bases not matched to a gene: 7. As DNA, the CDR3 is TGCAGTGCTGCCCTAGCGGGGGGGCCCGCAGATACGCAGTATTTT. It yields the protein CSAALAGGPADTQYF.

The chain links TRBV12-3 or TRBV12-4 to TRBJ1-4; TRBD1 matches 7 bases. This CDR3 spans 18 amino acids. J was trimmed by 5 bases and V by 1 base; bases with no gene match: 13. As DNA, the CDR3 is TGTGCCAGCAGTTTAGATCGCCATCTTGGGACAGTAAATGAAAAACTGTTTTTT. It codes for CASSLDRHLGTVNEKLFF.

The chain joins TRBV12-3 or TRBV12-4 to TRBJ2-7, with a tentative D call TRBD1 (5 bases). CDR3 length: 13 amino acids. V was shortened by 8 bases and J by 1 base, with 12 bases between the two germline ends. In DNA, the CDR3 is TGTGCCAGCGGGGCAGTGAATTCCTACGAGCAGTACTTC. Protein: CASGAVNSYEQYF.

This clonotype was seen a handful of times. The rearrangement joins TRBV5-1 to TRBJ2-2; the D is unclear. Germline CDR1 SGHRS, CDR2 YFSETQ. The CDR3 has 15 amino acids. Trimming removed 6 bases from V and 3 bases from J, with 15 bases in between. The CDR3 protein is CASTAVQADTGELFF. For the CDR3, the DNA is TGCGCCAGCACCGCGGTCCAAGCTGACACCGGGGAGCTGTTTTTT. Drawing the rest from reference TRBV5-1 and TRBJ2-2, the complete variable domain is KAGVTQTPRYLIKTRGQQVTLSCSPISGHRSVSWYQQTPGQGLQFLFEYFSETQRNKGNFPGRFSGRQFSNSRSEMNVSTLELGDSALYLCASTAVQADTGELFFGEGSRLTVL.

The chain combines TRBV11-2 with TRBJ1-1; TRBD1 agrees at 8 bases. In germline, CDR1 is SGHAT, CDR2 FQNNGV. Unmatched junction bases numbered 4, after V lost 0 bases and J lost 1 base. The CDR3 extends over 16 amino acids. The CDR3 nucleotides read TGTGCCAGCAGCTTAGAGGGGACAGGATCGAACACTGAAGCTTTCTTT. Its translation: CASSLEGTGSNTEAFF. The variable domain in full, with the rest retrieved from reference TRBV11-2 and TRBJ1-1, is EAGVAQSPRYKIIEKRQSVAFWCNPISGHATLYWYQQILGQGPKLLIQFQNNGVVDDSQLPKDRFSAERLKGVDSTLKIQPAKLEDSAVYLCASSLEGTGSNTEAFFGQGTRLTVV.

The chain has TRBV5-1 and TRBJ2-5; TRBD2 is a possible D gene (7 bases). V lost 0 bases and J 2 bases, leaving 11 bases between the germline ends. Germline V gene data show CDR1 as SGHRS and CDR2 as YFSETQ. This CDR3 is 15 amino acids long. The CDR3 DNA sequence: TGCGCCAGCAGCTTGGAGGGGGGGACACAAGAGACCCAGTACTTC. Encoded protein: CASSLEGGTQETQYF.

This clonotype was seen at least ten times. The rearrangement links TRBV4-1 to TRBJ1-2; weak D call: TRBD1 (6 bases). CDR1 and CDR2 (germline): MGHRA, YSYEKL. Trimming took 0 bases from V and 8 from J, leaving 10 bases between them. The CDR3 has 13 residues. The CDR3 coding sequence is TGCGCCAGCAGCCAAGATAGGGGGGACGGCTACACCTTC. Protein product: CASSQDRGDGYTF.

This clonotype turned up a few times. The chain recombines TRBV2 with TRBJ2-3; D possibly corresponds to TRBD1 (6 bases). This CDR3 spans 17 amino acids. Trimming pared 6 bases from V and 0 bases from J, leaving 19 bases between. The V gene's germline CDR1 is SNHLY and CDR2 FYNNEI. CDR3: CASRYRDAAPSTDTQYF. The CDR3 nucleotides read TGTGCCAGCAGATACAGGGACGCGGCTCCTAGCACAGATACGCAGTATTTT.

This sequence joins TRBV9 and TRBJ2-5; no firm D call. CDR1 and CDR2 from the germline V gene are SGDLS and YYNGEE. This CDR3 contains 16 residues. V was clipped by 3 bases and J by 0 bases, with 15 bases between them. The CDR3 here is CASSAEGRLYQETQYF. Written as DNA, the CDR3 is TGTGCCAGCAGCGCAGAAGGACGTCTTTACCAAGAGACCCAGTACTTC.

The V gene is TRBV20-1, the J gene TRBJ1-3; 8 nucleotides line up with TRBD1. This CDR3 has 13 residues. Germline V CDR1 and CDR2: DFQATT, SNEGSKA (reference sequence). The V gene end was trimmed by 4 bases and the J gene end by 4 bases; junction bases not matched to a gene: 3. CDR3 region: CSAKTGAGNTIYF. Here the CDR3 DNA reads TGCAGTGCTAAGACAGGGGCCGGAAACACCATATATTTT.

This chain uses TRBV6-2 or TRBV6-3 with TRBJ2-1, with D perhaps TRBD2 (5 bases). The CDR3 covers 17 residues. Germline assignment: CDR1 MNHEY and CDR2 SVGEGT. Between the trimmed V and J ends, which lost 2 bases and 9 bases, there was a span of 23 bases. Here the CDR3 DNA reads TGTGCCAGCAGTTACCTTCCGGCTCGCGGGCATGTCCGTGAGCAGTTCTTC. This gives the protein CASSYLPARGHVREQFF.

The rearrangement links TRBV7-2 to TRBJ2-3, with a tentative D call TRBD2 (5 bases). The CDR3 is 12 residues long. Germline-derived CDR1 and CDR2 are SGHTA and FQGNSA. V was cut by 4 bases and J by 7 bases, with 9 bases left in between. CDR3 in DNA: TGTGCCAGCAGCTCTAGCTCCAATACGCAGTATTTT. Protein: CASSSSSNTQYF.

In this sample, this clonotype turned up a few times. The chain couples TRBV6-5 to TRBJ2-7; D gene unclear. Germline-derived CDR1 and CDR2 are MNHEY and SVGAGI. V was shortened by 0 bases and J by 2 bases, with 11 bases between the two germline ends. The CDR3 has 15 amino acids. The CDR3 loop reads CASSYSHRQPYEQYF. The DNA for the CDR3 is TGTGCCAGCAGTTACTCGCACAGACAACCCTACGAGCAGTACTTC.

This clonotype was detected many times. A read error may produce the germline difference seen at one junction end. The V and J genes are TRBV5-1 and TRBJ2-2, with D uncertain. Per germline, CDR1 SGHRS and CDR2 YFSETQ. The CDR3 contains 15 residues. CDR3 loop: CASSFQGANTGELFF. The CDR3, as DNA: TGTGCCAGCAGCTTCCAAGGAGCGAACACCGGGGAGCTGTTTTTT.

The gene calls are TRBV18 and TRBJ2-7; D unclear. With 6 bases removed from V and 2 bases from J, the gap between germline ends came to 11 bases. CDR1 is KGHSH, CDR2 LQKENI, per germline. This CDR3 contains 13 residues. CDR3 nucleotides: TGTGCCAGCTCGATGACTGGAACCTACGAGCAGTACTTC. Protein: CASSMTGTYEQYF.